This T cell receptor beta chain was obtained from a study of cytomegalovirus exposure and HLA in healthy donors. Study conclusions and caveats: In vitro experiments confirmed that three CMV-associated chains were specific for CMV antigens.

Healthy bone marrow donors formed the donor group. About this clone: Its specificity is not known.

In the PCR, 60 Vbeta and 13 Jbeta primers were used. Produced via immunoSEQ multiplex PCR; TCRdb's table is partial and in-frame only. The profile shows under 130,000 clones, around 86% of them singletons. This TCR derives from a man aged 25 to 45 in good health and CMV-seropositive. Sequenced material: PBMCs.

The CDR3 loop is CASSFRDREDTGNTIYF. CDR3 bases: TGTGCCAGCAGCTTTAGGGACAGGGAAGACACTGGAAACACCATATATTTT. The V and J genes are TRBV7-9 and TRBJ1-3, with TRBD1 identical over 9 bases. Germline assignment: CDR1 SEHNR and CDR2 FQNEAQ (reference sequence). V dropped 3 bases and J dropped 2; count of bases not matched to a gene: 8. The CDR3 has 17 residues.